The 23 T cell receptor beta chains below come from one sample, sequenced in a study of cytomegalovirus exposure and HLA in healthy donors. Primers: 60 Vbeta forward and 13 Jbeta reverse. Generated by immunoSEQ multiplex PCR, the TCRdb table keeps only in-frame clones and is missing some. The data show around 220,000 clones, with less than 80% seen just once and approximately 0.22% held by the top ten. The sample comprised PBMCs. The receptor source for this set is a girl aged 2 to 10 in good health and CMV-seronegative.

This chain connects TRBV18 to TRBJ2-6; tentatively, D is TRBD2 (7 bases). The V and J ends lost 1 base and 0 bases respectively, with 19 bases between them. The CDR3 spans 20 residues. CDR1 and CDR2 from the germline V gene are KGHSH and LQKENI. This CDR3 is CASSPLEGGAASSGANVLTF. Written as DNA, the CDR3 is TGTGCCAGCTCACCACTCGAGGGGGGGGCGGCCTCCTCTGGGGCCAACGTCCTGACTTTC. The full variable domain, completed using reference TRBV18 and TRBJ2-6, is NAGVMQNPRHLVRRRGQEARLRCSPMKGHSHVYWYRQLPEEGLKFMVYLQKENIIDESGMPKERFSAEFPKEGPSILRIQQVVRGDSAAYFCASSPLEGGAASSGANVLTFGAGSRLTVL.

The chain joins TRBV4-1 to TRBJ2-1; D gene unclear. V was shortened by 1 base and J by 7 bases, with 8 bases between the two germline ends. CDR1 is MGHRA and CDR2 is YSYEKL in the germline V gene. The CDR3 runs to 13 residues. CDR3 loop: CASSQVPVNEQFF. The CDR3 region has the DNA TGCGCCAGCAGCCAAGTGCCAGTAAATGAGCAGTTCTTC.

This clone was seen once. The rearrangement uses TRBV13 and TRBJ2-7; D perhaps matches TRBD2 (5 bases). The germline CDR1 and CDR2 sequences are PRHDT and FYEKMQ (reference sequence). The CDR3 sequence is 12 residues long. The V end was cut by 6 bases, the J end by 5 bases, with 11 bases between. This CDR3 reads CASSLTGNEQYF. In nucleotides, the CDR3 is TGTGCCAGCAGTTTGACGGGGAACGAGCAGTACTTC.

The chain recombines TRBV27 with TRBJ2-7, with a possible D match to TRBD2 (6 bases). Germline CDR1 is MNHEY and CDR2 is SMNVEV (reference sequence). V was pared by 2 bases and J by 1 base, with 9 bases between. This CDR3 comprises 14 residues. The CDR3: CASSLLGTSYEQYF. The DNA of the CDR3 is TGTGCCAGCAGTTTACTAGGGACTTCCTACGAGCAGTACTTC.

This chain joins TRBV7-9 and TRBJ2-3; D ambiguous. V dropped 5 bases and J dropped 0 bases, with 12 bases sitting between them. Germline V gene lookup returns CDR1 SEHNR and CDR2 FQNEAQ (reference sequence). The CDR3 is made up of 15 amino acids. The chain's CDR3 is CASSTFTYSTDTQYF. CDR3 sequence (DNA): TGTGCCAGCAGCACGTTCACCTATAGCACAGATACGCAGTATTTT.

The V call is TRBV9, the J call TRBJ2-3, with D tentatively TRBD2 (5 bases). The CDR3 runs 15 residues. With 0 bases removed from V and 7 bases from J, the gap between germline ends came to 15 bases. The V gene's germline CDR1 is SGDLS and CDR2 YYNGEE. Here the CDR3 reads CASSVGYGSGNTQYF. For the CDR3, the DNA is TGTGCCAGCAGCGTAGGGTATGGGTCGGGAAATACGCAGTATTTT.

V is TRBV5-6 and J is TRBJ2-7; D unresolved. The CDR3 runs 12 residues. V lost 4 bases and J 8 bases, leaving 13 bases between the germline ends. CDR1 is SGHDT, CDR2 YYEEEE, per germline. The CDR3 loop reads CASSVIDAQQYF. CDR3 in DNA: TGTGCCAGCAGCGTGATAGATGCTCAGCAGTACTTC.

As concerns this clone: The DNA is omitted, as the CDR3 cannot be located on it reliably, and the CDR3 follows TCRdb's listing. The CDR3 spells CASSQRDRGGALDKDTQYF. This chain links TRBV5-1 with TRBJ2-3; the tabulated D call, TRBD1, remains unverified against the DNA. Germline loops: CDR1 SGHRS, CDR2 YFSETQ. The CDR3 is 19 amino acids long, termini counted.

CDR3 in amino acids: CASSLALAGRTDTQYF. The CDR3 nucleotides read TGTGCCAGCAGCTTGGCCTTAGCGGGTCGCACAGATACGCAGTATTTT. The V and J genes are TRBV5-4 and TRBJ2-3, with 7 bases matching TRBD2. Germline V gene lookup returns CDR1 SGHNT and CDR2 YYREEE (reference sequence). The CDR3 covers 16 residues. The V and J ends lost 0 bases and 1 base, in that order; junction bases with no gene match: 5.

The V gene is TRBV6-1, the J gene TRBJ1-2; D is uncertain. The CDR3 consists of 15 residues. Trimming pared 4 bases from V and 4 bases from J, leaving 16 bases between. Germline CDR1 and CDR2: MNHNS and SASEGT. The DNA of the CDR3 is TGTGCCAGCAGTGCCCAGCGATCGCTAGGCTATGGCTACACCTTC. Protein: CASSAQRSLGYGYTF.

V usage is TRBV13 and J usage is TRBJ2-7; D ambiguous. Trimming took 0 bases from V and 2 from J, leaving 8 bases between them. Germline V CDR1 and CDR2: PRHDT, FYEKMQ (reference sequence). This CDR3 has 14 residues. DNA of the CDR3: TGTGCCAGCAGCTTAGGAAACAGAGCCTACGAGCAGTACTTC. Its translation is CASSLGNRAYEQYF.

The rearrangement links TRBV6-6 to TRBJ1-2; the D gene is possibly TRBD1 (6 bases). Germline CDR1 and CDR2: MNHNY and SVGAGI (reference sequence). The CDR3 totals 14 residues. V lost 6 bases and J lost 8, with 19 bases in between. For the CDR3, the DNA is TGTGCCAGCAGGCATCTTAACAGGGTAGAAGGCTACACCTTC. Translation gives CASRHLNRVEGYTF.

This clone was observed once. CDR3 sequence: CASSDEGGGTDTQYF. The CDR3 bases are TGTGCCAGCAGCGACGAAGGCGGTGGCACAGATACGCAGTATTTT. V and J are TRBV9 and TRBJ2-3; D is undetermined. The CDR3 is 15 amino acids. Germline values: CDR1 SGDLS, CDR2 YYNGEE. The V end lost 3 bases, the J end lost 1 base, and 12 bases lay between the germline ends.

The chain couples TRBV7-9 to TRBJ2-2, with D tentatively TRBD1 (6 bases). Germline V lookup: CDR1 SEHNR, CDR2 FQNEAQ (reference sequence). V shed 6 bases and J shed 6 bases, with 8 bases lying between them. The CDR3 loop spans 12 amino acids. The CDR3 nucleotides read TGTGCCAGCAGGAACAGGGCCGGGGAGCTGTTTTTT. Residues: CASRNRAGELFF.

The genes are TRBV28 and TRBJ1-1, with 8 bases lining up with TRBD1. The CDR3 contains 13 residues. CDR1 is MDHEN, CDR2 SYDVKM, per germline. CDR3 residues: CAHTEQGATEAFF. The CDR3 DNA reads as TGTGCACATACTGAGCAGGGGGCCACTGAAGCTTTCTTT.

This clone appeared a single time. The chain carries TRBV13 and TRBJ2-1, with TRBD2 matching over 8 bases. Germline V gives CDR1 PRHDT, CDR2 FYEKMQ (reference sequence). With V trimmed by 6 bases and J by 5 bases, 12 bases remained unmatched. CDR3 length: 16 amino acids. In DNA, the CDR3 is TGTGCCAGCAGGGAATACGGGAGGGGGGTTAACAATGAGCAGTTCTTC. Protein product: CASREYGRGVNNEQFF. The full variable domain, completed using reference TRBV13 and TRBJ2-1, is AAGVIQSPRHLIKEKRETATLKCYPIPRHDTVYWYQQGPGQDPQFLISFYEKMQSDKGSIPDRFSAQQFSDYHSELNMSSLELGDSALYFCASREYGRGVNNEQFFGPGTRLTVL.

CDR3 loop: CASSLAGLNEKLFF. The CDR3 coding sequence is TGTGCCAGCAGTTTAGCAGGGCTTAATGAAAAACTGTTTTTT. V and J are TRBV27 and TRBJ1-4, with D perhaps TRBD1 (5 bases). Between the trimmed V and J ends, which lost 2 bases and 4 bases, there was a span of 8 bases. CDR3 size: 14 residues. CDR1 and CDR2 from the germline V gene are MNHEY and SMNVEV (reference sequence). Looking up the rest from reference TRBV27 and TRBJ1-4 gives the full variable domain: EAQVTQNPRYLITVTGKKLTVTCSQNMNHEYMSWYRQDPGLGLRQIYYSMNVEVTDKGDVPEGYKVSRKEKRNFPLILESPSPNQTSLYFCASSLAGLNEKLFFGSGTQLSVL.

The chain has TRBV15 and TRBJ1-1; D unresolved. CDR3 length equals 14 residues. V dropped 4 bases and J dropped 3 bases, with 12 bases sitting between them. Germline CDR1 and CDR2: LNHNV and YYDKDF (reference sequence). Here the CDR3 reads CATSKREPYTEAFF. CDR3 in DNA: TGTGCCACCAGCAAAAGAGAGCCATACACTGAAGCTTTCTTT. The full variable domain, with the rest looked up from reference TRBV15 and TRBJ1-1, is DAMVIQNPRYQVTQFGKPVTLSCSQTLNHNVMYWYQQKSSQAPKLLFHYYDKDFNNEADTPDNFQSRRPNTSFCFLDIRSPGLGDTAMYLCATSKREPYTEAFFGQGTRLTVV.

The J gene is TRBJ1-1, the V gene TRBV5-1; TRBD1 is a possible D gene (5 bases). Germline CDR1 and CDR2: SGHRS and YFSETQ. V lost 1 base to trimming and J lost 1 base, with 11 bases between them. This CDR3 region has 15 residues. The CDR3 sequence: CASSLTGDRNTEAFF. CDR3 DNA: TGCGCCAGCAGCTTGACAGGCGATAGGAACACTGAAGCTTTCTTT. Filled out from reference TRBV5-1 and TRBJ1-1, the complete variable domain reads KAGVTQTPRYLIKTRGQQVTLSCSPISGHRSVSWYQQTPGQGLQFLFEYFSETQRNKGNFPGRFSGRQFSNSRSEMNVSTLELGDSALYLCASSLTGDRNTEAFFGQGTRLTVV.

V and J are TRBV6-1 and TRBJ2-1; 11 bases match TRBD2. J was trimmed by 3 bases and V by 2 bases; bases with no gene match: 6. This CDR3 spans 17 amino acids. The germline CDR1 and CDR2 sequences are MNHNS and SASEGT. CDR3 region: CASSERVGTSGYNEQFF. As DNA, the CDR3 is TGTGCCAGCAGTGAACGGGTCGGGACTAGCGGCTACAATGAGCAGTTCTTC.

The chain employs TRBV19 and TRBJ2-3; no firm D call. Germline loops: CDR1 LNHDA, CDR2 SQIVND (reference sequence). The CDR3 contains 16 residues. Trimming left V 5 bases short and J 1 base short, with 16 bases between. The CDR3 coding sequence is TGTGCCAGTAGTCTTGCAGACACCCTCCGCACAGATACGCAGTATTTT. Protein product: CASSLADTLRTDTQYF.

V usage is TRBV7-9 and J usage is TRBJ2-1; D might be TRBD2 (6 bases). The germline gives CDR1 SEHNR, CDR2 FQNEAQ (reference sequence). CDR3 length equals 14 residues. V gave up 5 bases and J gave up 10 bases, with 18 bases separating them. This chain's CDR3 is CASSDGVAVMEQFF. CDR3 bases: TGTGCCAGCAGCGACGGTGTAGCGGTTATGGAGCAGTTCTTC.

The chain couples TRBV5-6 to TRBJ2-2; D is possibly TRBD1 (6 bases). CDR1 is SGHDT and CDR2 is YYEEEE in the germline V gene. Trimming left V 0 bases short and J 2 bases short, with 14 bases between. This CDR3 contains 17 residues. CDR3 protein: CASSLVAGALNTGELFF. CDR3 nucleotides: TGTGCCAGCAGCTTGGTGGCAGGGGCCCTTAACACCGGGGAGCTGTTTTTT.